This T cell receptor (beta chain) was sequenced during a study of cytomegalovirus exposure and HLA in healthy donors. A multiplex PCR was run with 60 Vbeta primers and 13 Jbeta primers. The assay was immunoSEQ multiplex PCR, and TCRdb's table has in-frame clones only and misses some. The sample lists 55,000 to 65,000 clones; 65% to 75% were seen once. The donors were healthy bone marrow donors. With 7 bases removed from V and 4 bases from J, the gap between germline ends came to 13 bases. The CDR3 covers 13 residues. The germline V gene has CDR1 MNHNS and CDR2 SASEGT. Regarding this clone: Its antigen is still unknown.

Broader study findings: Links to common viral pathogens appeared, in a later analysis, for several of the most significant clusters. In a later analysis, fewer than 20,000 TCR beta sequences were associated with HLA alleles at 0.05 false discovery rate.

The gene calls are TRBV6-1 and TRBJ1-1, with a tentative D call TRBD1 (6 bases). This receptor was taken from a young man in good health and CMV-seropositive. What was sequenced was PBMCs. CDR3 bases: TGTGCCAGCAAACTGGGGGCGACCACTGAAGCTTTCTTT. Protein: CASKLGATTEAFF.